These 9 T cell receptor beta chains were sequenced from one sample in a study of response to subunit inactivated influenza vaccine. From the RT-PCR reads, TCRdb called clonotypes with MiXCR, one entry per CDR3 protein. The sample has about 650,000 distinct CDR3 sequences, approximately 14% seen once. The material was PBMCs from blood, obtained 11 to 12 days after vaccination. These receptors originate from a man over 45 who received an inactivated influenza vaccine.

The rearrangement joins TRBV14 to TRBJ1-6, with 7 bases lining up with TRBD1. The CDR3 is 15 residues long. Germline CDR1 SGHDN, CDR2 FVKESK. Trimming at V came to 3 bases and at J to 3 bases, leaving 2 bases not matched to a gene. CDR3 region: CASSQGQRYNSPLHF. In DNA, the CDR3 is TGTGCCAGCAGCCAGGGACAGCGCTATAATTCACCCCTCCACTTT.

The chain is built from TRBV20-1 and TRBJ2-3; D is unresolved. The germline V gene has CDR1 DFQATT and CDR2 SNEGSKA (reference sequence). The CDR3 is 15 residues long. V was shortened by 3 bases and J by 0 bases, with 13 bases between the two germline ends. CDR3 protein: CSASGPLRSTDTQYF. CDR3 nucleotide sequence: TGCAGTGCTAGCGGACCTCTCCGAAGCACAGATACGCAGTATTTT.

This clonotype appeared a few times. This chain links TRBV2 with TRBJ2-3; D may correspond to TRBD1 or TRBD2 (5 bases each). Germline-derived CDR1 and CDR2 are SNHLY and FYNNEI. V gave up 1 base and J gave up 2 bases, with 13 bases separating them. The CDR3 runs to 16 residues. CDR3 coding DNA: TGTGCCAGCAGTGAAGATTTCTGGGGGTCCACAGATACGCAGTATTTT. Its protein product is CASSEDFWGSTDTQYF.

About this clonotype: This may arise from a read error, as a much more abundant clone is one base away. The chain combines TRBV5-1 with TRBJ2-7; 10 bases are shared with TRBD2. The CDR3 length is 15 residues. Germline values: CDR1 SGHRS, CDR2 YFSETQ. The CDR3: CVSSLVSSGSYEQYF. CDR3 DNA sequence: TGCGTCAGCAGCTTGGTGTCTAGCGGGAGTTACGAGCAGTACTTC.

Only a few counts were recorded for this clonotype. The chain couples TRBV14 to TRBJ1-6; possible D gene TRBD1, 6 bases. Germline CDR1 is SGHDN and CDR2 is FVKESK. The CDR3 is made up of 15 amino acids. V gave up 4 bases and J gave up 7 bases, with 14 bases separating them. The CDR3 DNA follows: TGTGCCAGCAGCCCGACGGGACACCCAAATTCACCCCTCCACTTT. Residues: CASSPTGHPNSPLHF.

The chain has TRBV20-1 and TRBJ2-1, with D possibly matching TRBD1 (5 bases). Germline CDR1 DFQATT, CDR2 SNEGSKA (reference sequence). V shed 6 bases and J shed 2 bases, with 14 bases lying between them. This CDR3 contains 14 residues. The CDR3 loop reads CSARIVGAYNEQFF. CDR3 in DNA: TGCAGTGCCCGGATCGTAGGGGCCTACAATGAGCAGTTCTTC.

This clonotype came up many times. The chain is built from TRBV7-9 and TRBJ2-7, with 7 bases lining up with TRBD1. CDR3 length: 11 residues. The J segment lost 6 bases and the V segment lost 5 bases, leaving 1 base of the junction unmatched. In germline, CDR1 is SEHNR, CDR2 FQNEAQ (reference sequence). The CDR3 loop is CASSQGVEQYF. Written as DNA, the CDR3 is TGTGCCAGCAGCCAGGGGGTCGAGCAGTACTTC.

The genes are TRBV5-5 and TRBJ2-1; possible D gene TRBD2, 5 bases. Trimming stripped 5 bases from V and 0 bases from J, with 15 bases between. The CDR3 consists of 16 residues. The germline V gene encodes CDR1 SGHKS and CDR2 YYEKEE (reference sequence). The CDR3 sequence: CASRPEGVSSYNEQFF. In DNA, the CDR3 is TGTGCCAGCAGACCCGAGGGAGTAAGCTCCTACAATGAGCAGTTCTTC.

The V call is TRBV19, the J call TRBJ2-5, with 9 bases identical to TRBD1. Trimming took 7 bases from V and 5 from J; bases not matched to a gene: 11. The CDR3 consists of 15 residues. Per the germline V gene, CDR1 is LNHDA and CDR2 is SQIVND (reference sequence). The CDR3 sequence is CASTPTGQGLETQYF. The CDR3 DNA reads as TGTGCCAGTACCCCGACGGGACAGGGTTTGGAGACCCAGTACTTC.